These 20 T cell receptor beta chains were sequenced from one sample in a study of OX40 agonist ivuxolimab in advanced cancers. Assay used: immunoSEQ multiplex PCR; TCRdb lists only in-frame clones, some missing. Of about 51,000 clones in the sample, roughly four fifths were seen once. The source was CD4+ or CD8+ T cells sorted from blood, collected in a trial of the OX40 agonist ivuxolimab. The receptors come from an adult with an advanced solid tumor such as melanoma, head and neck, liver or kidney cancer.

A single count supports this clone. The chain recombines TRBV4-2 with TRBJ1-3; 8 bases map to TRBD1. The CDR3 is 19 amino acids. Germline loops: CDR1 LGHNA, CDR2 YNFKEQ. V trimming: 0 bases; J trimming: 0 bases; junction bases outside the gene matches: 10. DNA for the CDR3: TGTGCCAGCAGCCAAGACTGGGGGACAGGTAGTAACTCTGGAAACACCATATATTTT. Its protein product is CASSQDWGTGSNSGNTIYF.

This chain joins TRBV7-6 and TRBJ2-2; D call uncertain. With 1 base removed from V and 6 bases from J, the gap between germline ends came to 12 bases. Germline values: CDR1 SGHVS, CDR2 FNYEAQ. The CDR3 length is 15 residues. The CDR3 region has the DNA TGTGCCAGCAGCTTAGGGACCTCAAGCGCCGGGGAGCTGTTTTTT. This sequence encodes CASSLGTSSAGELFF.

The CDR3 DNA is TGTGCCATCCGGAAGACGGGGGGGGCCGGAGAGACCCAGTACTTC. Its translation is CAIRKTGGAGETQYF. V is TRBV10-3 and J is TRBJ2-5; 8 nucleotides align to TRBD2. CDR1 and CDR2 from the germline V gene are ENHRY and SYGVKD. The CDR3 extends over 15 amino acids. V shed 8 bases and J 4 bases; nucleotides not matched to a gene: 12.

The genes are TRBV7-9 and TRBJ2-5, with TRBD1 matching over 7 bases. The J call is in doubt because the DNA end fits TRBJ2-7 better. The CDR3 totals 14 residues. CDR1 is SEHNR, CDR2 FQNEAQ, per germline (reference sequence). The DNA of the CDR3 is TGTGCCAGCAGCTACAGGGGCCCGCCCTACGAGCAGTACTTC. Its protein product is CASSYRGPPYEQYF.

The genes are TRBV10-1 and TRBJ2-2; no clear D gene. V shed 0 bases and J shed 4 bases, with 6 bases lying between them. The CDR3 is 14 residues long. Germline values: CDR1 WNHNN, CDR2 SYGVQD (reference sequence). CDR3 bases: TGCGCCAGCAGTGAGTCGCGGACCACCGGGGAGCTGTTTTTT. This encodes CASSESRTTGELFF.

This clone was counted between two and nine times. CDR3 loop: CAISPAYEQYF. CDR3 in DNA: TGTGCCATCAGTCCGGCCTACGAGCAGTACTTC. This chain joins TRBV10-3 and TRBJ2-7; no reliable D call. Germline values: CDR1 ENHRY, CDR2 SYGVKD. The CDR3 length is 11 residues. Trimming removed 5 bases at V and 2 bases at J, with 4 bases between.

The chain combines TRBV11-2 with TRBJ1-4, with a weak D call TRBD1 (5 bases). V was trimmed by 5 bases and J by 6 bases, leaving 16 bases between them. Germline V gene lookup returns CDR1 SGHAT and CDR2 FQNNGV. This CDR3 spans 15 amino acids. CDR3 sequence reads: CASSRGQGGYEKLFF. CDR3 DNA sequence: TGTGCCAGCAGCCGAGGGCAGGGAGGATATGAAAAACTGTTTTTT. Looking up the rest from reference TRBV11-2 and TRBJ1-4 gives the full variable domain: EAGVAQSPRYKIIEKRQSVAFWCNPISGHATLYWYQQILGQGPKLLIQFQNNGVVDDSQLPKDRFSAERLKGVDSTLKIQPAKLEDSAVYLCASSRGQGGYEKLFFGSGTQLSVL.

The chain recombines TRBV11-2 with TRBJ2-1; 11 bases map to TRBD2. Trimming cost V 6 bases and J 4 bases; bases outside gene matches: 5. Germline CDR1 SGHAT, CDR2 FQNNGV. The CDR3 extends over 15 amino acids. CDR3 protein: CASSPSGGPYNEQFF. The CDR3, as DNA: TGTGCCAGCAGTCCTAGCGGGGGGCCTTACAATGAGCAGTTCTTC.

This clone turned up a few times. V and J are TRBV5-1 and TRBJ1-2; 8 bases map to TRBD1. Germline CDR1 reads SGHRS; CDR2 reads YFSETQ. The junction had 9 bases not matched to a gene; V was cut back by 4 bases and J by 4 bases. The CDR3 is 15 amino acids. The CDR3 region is CASSHGGQGAYGYTF. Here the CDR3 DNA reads TGCGCCAGCAGCCACGGGGGGCAGGGGGCCTATGGCTACACCTTC.

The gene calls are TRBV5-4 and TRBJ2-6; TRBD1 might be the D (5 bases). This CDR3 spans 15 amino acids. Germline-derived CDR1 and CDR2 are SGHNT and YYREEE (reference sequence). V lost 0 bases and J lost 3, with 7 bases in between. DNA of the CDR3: TGTGCCAGCAGCTTGGCCCAGGGTGGGGCCAACGTCCTGACTTTC. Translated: CASSLAQGGANVLTF. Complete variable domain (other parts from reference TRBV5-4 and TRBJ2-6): ETGVTQSPTHLIKTRGQQVTLRCSSQSGHNTVSWYQQALGQGPQFIFQYYREEENGRGNFPPRFSGLQFPNYSSELNVNALELDDSALYLCASSLAQGGANVLTFGAGSRLTVL.

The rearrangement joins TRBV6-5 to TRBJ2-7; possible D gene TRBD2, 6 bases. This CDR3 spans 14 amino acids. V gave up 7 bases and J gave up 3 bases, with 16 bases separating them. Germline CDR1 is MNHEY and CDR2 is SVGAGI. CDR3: CASTERVGGYEQYF. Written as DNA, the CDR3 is TGTGCCAGCACCGAGAGGGTGGGAGGCTACGAGCAGTACTTC.

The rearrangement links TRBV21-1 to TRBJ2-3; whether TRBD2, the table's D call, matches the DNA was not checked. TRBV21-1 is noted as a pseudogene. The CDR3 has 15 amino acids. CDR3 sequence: CASSKARPDTDTQYF. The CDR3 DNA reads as TGTGCCAGCAGCAAAGCGCGGCCCGACACAGATACGCAGTATTTT.

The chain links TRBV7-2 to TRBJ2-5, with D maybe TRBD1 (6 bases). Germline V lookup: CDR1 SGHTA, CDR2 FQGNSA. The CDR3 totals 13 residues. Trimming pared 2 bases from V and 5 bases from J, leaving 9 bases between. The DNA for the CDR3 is TGTGCCAGCAGCTTACAGGGGCTGGAGACCCAGTACTTC. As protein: CASSLQGLETQYF. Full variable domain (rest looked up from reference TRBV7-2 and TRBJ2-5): GAGVSQSPSNKVTEKGKDVELRCDPISGHTALYWYRQSLGQGLEFLIYFQGNSAPDKSGLPSDRFSAERTGGSVSTLTIQRTQQEDSAVYLCASSLQGLETQYFGPGTRLLVL.

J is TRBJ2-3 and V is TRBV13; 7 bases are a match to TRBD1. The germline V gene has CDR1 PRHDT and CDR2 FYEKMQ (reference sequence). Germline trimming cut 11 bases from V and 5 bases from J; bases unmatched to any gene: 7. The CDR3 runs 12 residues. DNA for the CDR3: TGTGCCTCCAAGGGGGCGAAAGATACGCAGTATTTT. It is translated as CASKGAKDTQYF.

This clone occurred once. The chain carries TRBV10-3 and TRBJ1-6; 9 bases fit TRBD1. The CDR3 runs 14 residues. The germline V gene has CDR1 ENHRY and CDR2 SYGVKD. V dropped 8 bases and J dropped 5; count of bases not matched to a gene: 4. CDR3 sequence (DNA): TGTGCCATCGCGCGGGACAGGGATAATTCACCCCTCCACTTT. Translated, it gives CAIARDRDNSPLHF.

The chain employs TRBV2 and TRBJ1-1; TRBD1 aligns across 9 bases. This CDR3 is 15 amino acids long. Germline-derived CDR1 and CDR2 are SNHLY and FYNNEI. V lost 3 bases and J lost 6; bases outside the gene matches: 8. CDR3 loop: CASSEDRGRVPEAFF. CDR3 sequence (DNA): TGTGCCAGCAGTGAGGACAGGGGAAGGGTTCCTGAAGCTTTCTTT. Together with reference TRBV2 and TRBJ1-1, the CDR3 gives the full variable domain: EPEVTQTPSHQVTQMGQEVILRCVPISNHLYFYWYRQILGQKVEFLVSFYNNEISEKSEIFDDQFSVERPDGSNFTLKIRSTKLEDSAMYFCASSEDRGRVPEAFFGQGTRLTVV.

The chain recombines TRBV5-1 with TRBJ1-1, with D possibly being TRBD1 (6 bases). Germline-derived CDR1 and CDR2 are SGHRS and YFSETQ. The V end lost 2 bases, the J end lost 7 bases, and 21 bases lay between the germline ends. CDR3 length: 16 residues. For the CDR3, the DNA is TGCGCCAGCAGCTTCGGCGCGGGGGCGAGTAACCGTGAAGCTTTCTTT. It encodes CASSFGAGASNREAFF. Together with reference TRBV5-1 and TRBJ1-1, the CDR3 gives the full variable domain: KAGVTQTPRYLIKTRGQQVTLSCSPISGHRSVSWYQQTPGQGLQFLFEYFSETQRNKGNFPGRFSGRQFSNSRSEMNVSTLELGDSALYLCASSFGAGASNREAFFGQGTRLTVV.

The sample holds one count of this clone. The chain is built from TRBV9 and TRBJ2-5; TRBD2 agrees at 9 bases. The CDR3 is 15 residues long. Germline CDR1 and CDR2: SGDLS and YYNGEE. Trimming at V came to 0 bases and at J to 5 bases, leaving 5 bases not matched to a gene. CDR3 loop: CASSVGGGARETQYF. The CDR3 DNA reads TGTGCCAGCAGCGTAGGCGGGGGGGCTAGGGAGACCCAGTACTTC.

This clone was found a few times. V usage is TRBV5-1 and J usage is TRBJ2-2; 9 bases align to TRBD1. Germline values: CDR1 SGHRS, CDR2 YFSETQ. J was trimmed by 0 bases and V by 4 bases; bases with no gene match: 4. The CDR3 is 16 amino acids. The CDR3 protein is CASSTGTGTNTGELFF. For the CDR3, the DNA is TGCGCCAGCAGCACCGGGACAGGGACGAACACCGGGGAGCTGTTTTTT.

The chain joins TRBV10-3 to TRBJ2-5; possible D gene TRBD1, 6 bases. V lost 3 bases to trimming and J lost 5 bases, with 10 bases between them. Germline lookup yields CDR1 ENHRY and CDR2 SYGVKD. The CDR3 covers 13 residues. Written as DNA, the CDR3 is TGTGCCATCAGTGAAGGGGGTTCGGAGACCCAGTACTTC. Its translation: CAISEGGSETQYF.